These T cell receptor beta chains were read from a single sample in a study of cytomegalovirus exposure and HLA in healthy donors. Generated by immunoSEQ multiplex PCR, the TCRdb table keeps only in-frame clones and is missing some. The profile shows about 140,000 clones, around 66% of them singletons. The sequenced material came from PBMCs. These receptors all come from a woman aged 55-69 years in good health and CMV-seronegative. Each CDR3 is given with its conserved first and last residue. The D gene is left open where the match is weak. Clone size is stated in some rows and not others, as once, few, many or a class when expanded.

size	D	V	J	DNA	CDR3
.	TRBD2	TRBV7-2	TRBJ2-7	TGTGCCAGCAGCACCGCCGGGACCGGGGGGTACGAGCAGTACTTC	CASSTAGTGGYEQYF
.	TRBD1	TRBV27	TRBJ2-2	TGTGCCAGCAGTCCGCTGACAGGGAGAGGCACCGGGGAGCTGTTTTTT	CASSPLTGRGTGELFF
.	TRBD2	TRBV28	TRBJ2-7	TGTGCCAGCAGTCGTACTAGCGGCTTAGTTTACGAGCAGTACTTC	CASSRTSGLVYEQYF
.	.	TRBV5-5	TRBJ2-4	TGTGCCAGCAGCTTCCCAGGGAGGAAGTCCAAAAACATTCAGTACTTC	CASSFPGRKSKNIQYF
.	TRBD1	TRBV19	TRBJ2-3	TGTGCCAGTAGCGTCGGACAGGGGGCGACAGATACGCAGTATTTT	CASSVGQGATDTQYF
.	.	TRBV7-2	TRBJ1-5	TGTGCCAGCAGCTTAGTAGGCTCAGGGTATCAGCCCCAGCATTTT	CASSLVGSGYQPQHF
.	TRBD2	TRBV14	TRBJ2-3	TGTGCCAGCAGTCTAGCGGTGGGAAGCACAGATACGCAGTATTTT	CASSLAVGSTDTQYF
.	TRBD2	TRBV27	TRBJ2-1	TGTGCCAGCAGGACCGGGACTAGCAACAGCGAGCAGTTCTTC	CASRTGTSNSEQFF
.	.	TRBV27	TRBJ1-1	TGTGCCAGCAGTTTAGGGGCAGGGACTGAAGCTTTCTTT	CASSLGAGTEAFF
.	TRBD1	TRBV6-5	TRBJ1-6	TGTGCCAGCAGACGGACAGGGGACGGTAATTCACCCCTCCACTTT	CASRRTGDGNSPLHF
few	TRBD2	TRBV2	TRBJ2-2	TGTGCCAGCAGTGAGCAGGGAGGGACCGGGGAGCTGTTTTTT	CASSEQGGTGELFF
.	TRBD1	TRBV9	TRBJ2-1	TGTGCCAGCAGCGTTCGAGCAGGGGGAATCAATGAGCAGTTCTTC	CASSVRAGGINEQFF
.	.	TRBV11-2	TRBJ2-3	TGTGCCAGCAGCTTAGTACTCCCCGGGAGCACAGATACGCAGTATTTT	CASSLVLPGSTDTQYF
.	TRBD2	TRBV7-8	TRBJ2-7	TGTGCCAGCAGCTTAGCGGGGGAGGGGCAGTACTTC	CASSLAGEGQYF
.	TRBD1	TRBV28	TRBJ2-7	TGTGCCACCCACGGGACAGGGCTCTACGAGCAGTACTTC	CATHGTGLYEQYF
.	.	TRBV7-9	TRBJ1-5	TGTGCCAGCAGCTCCCCGAATCAGCCCCAGCATTTT	CASSSPNQPQHF
.	.	TRBV19	TRBJ2-1	TGTGCCAGTAGTATAGGGGGCTTTGAGCAGTTCTTC	CASSIGGFEQFF
.	.	TRBV7-9	TRBJ1-3	TGTGCCAGCAGCCAACAGTTCTCTGGAAACACCATATATTTT	CASSQQFSGNTIYF
once	.	TRBV21-1	TRBJ1-2	TGTGCCAGCCCCGTAGACGGGAGGTATAACTATGGCTACACCTTC	CASPVDGRYNYGYTF
.	.	TRBV29-1	TRBJ2-7	TGCAGCGTCACTACAGGGATAGCCGAGCAGTACTTC	CSVTTGIAEQYF
.	.	TRBV5-1	TRBJ2-5	TGCGCCAGCAGCCGAGACGTGTCGGCAGGGTCTGGGAGGGAGACCCAGTACTTC	CASSRDVSAGSGRETQYF
few	TRBD2	TRBV11-3	TRBJ2-1	TGTGCCAGCAGCTTAGGGCGACTAGCGGGAGTGTCTGAGCAGTTCTTC	CASSLGRLAGVSEQFF
.	.	TRBV7-2	TRBJ2-1	TGTGCCGAAGAGGGCGCGGGAAGGGAAAATAATGAGCAGTTCTTC	CAEEGAGRENNEQFF
.	TRBD2	TRBV5-4	TRBJ2-1	TGTGCCAGCAGCTTGGCGGCGAGCGGGAGGGCCGAAGAAGGGTGGAATGAGCAGTTCTTC	CASSLAASGRAEEGWNEQFF
few	.	TRBV7-6	TRBJ1-5	TGTGCCAGCAGCTTTAGGACACTCCACGGCAATCAGCCCCAGCATTTT	CASSFRTLHGNQPQHF
once	TRBD1	TRBV4-1	TRBJ1-1	TGCGCCAGCAGCCAAGGGACAGGGAGGTCCCCTGAAGCTTTCTTT	CASSQGTGRSPEAFF
once	.	TRBV6-6	TRBJ2-7	TGTGCCAGCAGTCTGGACACAATCCAGTACTTC	CASSLDTIQYF
.	.	TRBV7-2	TRBJ1-3	TGTGCCAGCGCAACAGGCTCTGGAAACACCATATATTTT	CASATGSGNTIYF
.	TRBD1	TRBV9	TRBJ1-4	TGTGCCAGCAGCGTGGGGACAGGGTTAAATGAAAAACTGTTTTTT	CASSVGTGLNEKLFF
few	.	TRBV5-6	TRBJ2-7	TGTGCCAGCAGCTTCCCCGGACTACCCTACGAGCAGTACTTC	CASSFPGLPYEQYF
.	TRBD2	TRBV27	TRBJ2-7	TGTGCCAGCAGTCCAACACGAATACTAGCGGGAGGGCCTACGTCCTACGAGCAGTACTTC	CASSPTRILAGGPTSYEQYF
few	.	TRBV15	TRBJ1-1	TGTGCCACCAGCAGAGCCTTATTGAACACTGAAGCTTTCTTT	CATSRALLNTEAFF
many	TRBD1	TRBV5-6	TRBJ2-3	TGTGCCAGCAGCTTGGTGGGGGACAGGGGTACAGATACGCAGTATTTT	CASSLVGDRGTDTQYF
.	.	TRBV29-1	TRBJ2-7	TGCAGCGTTCTACAGGCCTACGAGCAGTACTTC	CSVLQAYEQYF
.	.	TRBV10-3	TRBJ1-4	TGTGCCATCAGTGAGAGGGGAAACGGTGAAAAACTGTTTTTT	CAISERGNGEKLFF
.	TRBD1	TRBV10-3	TRBJ2-5	TGTGCCATTGGGGGACAGGGGGTGGCGGGAGAGACCCAGTACTTC	CAIGGQGVAGETQYF
.	TRBD1	TRBV7-7	TRBJ2-5	TGTGCTAGCAGCTTAGGGACAGGGGCTTCAGGGGAGACCCAGTACTTC	CASSLGTGASGETQYF
once	.	TRBV7-8	TRBJ2-1	TGTGCCAGCAGCCCAATAGGGGCTACCTACAATGAGCAGTTCTTC	CASSPIGATYNEQFF
.	TRBD2	TRBV5-1	TRBJ2-3	TGCGCCAGCAGCACAGGACTAGCGGGAGCTAGCACAGATACGCAGTATTTT	CASSTGLAGASTDTQYF
.	.	TRBV6-1	TRBJ1-5	TGTGCCAGCAGCCCAGGCCAAGTGAGCAATCAGCCCCAGCATTTT	CASSPGQVSNQPQHF
.	.	TRBV4-3	TRBJ1-2	TGCGCCAGCAGCCAAGCCCACAGGGCGTCCTATGGCTACACCTTC	CASSQAHRASYGYTF